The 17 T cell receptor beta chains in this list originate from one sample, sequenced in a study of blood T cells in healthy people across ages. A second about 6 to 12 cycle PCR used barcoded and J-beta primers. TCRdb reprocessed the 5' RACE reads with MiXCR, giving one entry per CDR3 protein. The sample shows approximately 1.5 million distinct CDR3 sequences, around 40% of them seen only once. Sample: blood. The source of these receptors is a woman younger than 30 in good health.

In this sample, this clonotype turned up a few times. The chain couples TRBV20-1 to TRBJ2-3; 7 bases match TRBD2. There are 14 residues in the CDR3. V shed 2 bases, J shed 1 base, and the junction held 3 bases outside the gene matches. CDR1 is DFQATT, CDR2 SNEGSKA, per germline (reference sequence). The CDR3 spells CSARTLAGTDTQYF. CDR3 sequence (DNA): TGCAGTGCTAGAACCCTAGCGGGCACAGATACGCAGTATTTT.

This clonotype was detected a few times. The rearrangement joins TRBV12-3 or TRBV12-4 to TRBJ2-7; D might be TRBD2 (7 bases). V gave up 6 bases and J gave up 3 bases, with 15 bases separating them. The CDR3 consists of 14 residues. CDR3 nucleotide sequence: TGTGCCAGCAGAGCAGGGGAGCGGGGCTACGAGCAGTACTTC. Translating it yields CASRAGERGYEQYF.

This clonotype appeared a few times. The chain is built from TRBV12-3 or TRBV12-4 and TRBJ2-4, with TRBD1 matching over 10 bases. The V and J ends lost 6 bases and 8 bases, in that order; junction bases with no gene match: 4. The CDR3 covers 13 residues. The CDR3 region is CASRRTGGDIQYF. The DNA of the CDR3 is TGTGCCAGCAGAAGGACAGGGGGGGACATTCAGTACTTC.

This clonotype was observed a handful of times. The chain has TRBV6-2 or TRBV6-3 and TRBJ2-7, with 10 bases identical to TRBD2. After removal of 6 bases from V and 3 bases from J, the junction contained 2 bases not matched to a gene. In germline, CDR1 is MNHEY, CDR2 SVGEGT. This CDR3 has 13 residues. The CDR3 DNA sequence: TGTGCCAGCAGCGGACTAGCGGTCTACGAGCAGTACTTC. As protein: CASSGLAVYEQYF.

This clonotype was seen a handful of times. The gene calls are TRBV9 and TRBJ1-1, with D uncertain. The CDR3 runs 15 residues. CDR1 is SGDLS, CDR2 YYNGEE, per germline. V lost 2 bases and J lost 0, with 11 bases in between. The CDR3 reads CASSVMQVMNTEAFF. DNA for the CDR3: TGTGCCAGCAGCGTCATGCAAGTCATGAACACTGAAGCTTTCTTT.

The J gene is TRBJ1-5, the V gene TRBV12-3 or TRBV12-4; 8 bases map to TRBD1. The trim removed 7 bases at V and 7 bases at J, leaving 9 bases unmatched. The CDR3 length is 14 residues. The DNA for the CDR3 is TGTGCCAGCACCCGGACAGGGTACGGCCAGCCCCAGCATTTT. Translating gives CASTRTGYGQPQHF.

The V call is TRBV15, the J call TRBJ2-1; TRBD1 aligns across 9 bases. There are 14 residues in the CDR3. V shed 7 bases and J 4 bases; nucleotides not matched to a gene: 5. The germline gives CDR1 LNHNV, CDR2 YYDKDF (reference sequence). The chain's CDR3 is CATTPGQGYNEQFF. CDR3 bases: TGTGCCACCACCCCGGGACAGGGATACAATGAGCAGTTCTTC.

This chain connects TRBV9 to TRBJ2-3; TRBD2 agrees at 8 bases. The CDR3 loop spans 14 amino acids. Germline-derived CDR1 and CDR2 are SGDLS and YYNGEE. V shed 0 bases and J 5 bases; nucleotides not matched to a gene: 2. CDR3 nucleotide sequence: TGTGCCAGCAGCGTAGGACTAGCGATAGATACGCAGTATTTT. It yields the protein CASSVGLAIDTQYF.

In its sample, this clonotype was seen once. The CDR3 bases are TGTGCCAGCAGCCACAGGGGGGTCAAAAACATTCAGTACTTC. Translated: CASSHRGVKNIQYF. This sequence joins TRBV11-1 and TRBJ2-4; 8 positions agree with TRBD1. Germline V lookup: CDR1 SGHAT, CDR2 FQDESV (reference sequence). Trimming took 5 bases from V and 3 from J; bases not matched to a gene: 3. The CDR3 runs to 14 residues. Looking up the rest from reference TRBV11-1 and TRBJ2-4 gives the full variable domain: EAEVAQSPRYKITEKSQAVAFWCDPISGHATLYWYRQILGQGPELLVQFQDESVVDDSQLPKDRFSAERLKGVDSTLKIQPAELGDSAMYLCASSHRGVKNIQYFGAGTRLSVL.

The CDR3 spells CAISESKAGLTYEQYF. The CDR3, as DNA: TGTGCCATCAGTGAGTCGAAGGCAGGGCTTACCTACGAGCAGTACTTC. This rearrangement joins TRBV10-3 to TRBJ2-7, with a weak D call TRBD1 (5 bases). Per the germline V gene, CDR1 is ENHRY and CDR2 is SYGVKD. Trimming cost V 0 bases and J 2 bases, with 14 bases left between them. The CDR3 loop spans 16 amino acids.

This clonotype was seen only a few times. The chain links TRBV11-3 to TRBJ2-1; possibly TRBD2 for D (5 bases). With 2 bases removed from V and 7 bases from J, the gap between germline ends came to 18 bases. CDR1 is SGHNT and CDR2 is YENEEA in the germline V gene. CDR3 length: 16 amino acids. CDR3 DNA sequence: TGTGCCAGCAGCTTAACCTTCGGGAACGTAGTAAATGAGCAGTTCTTC. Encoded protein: CASSLTFGNVVNEQFF.

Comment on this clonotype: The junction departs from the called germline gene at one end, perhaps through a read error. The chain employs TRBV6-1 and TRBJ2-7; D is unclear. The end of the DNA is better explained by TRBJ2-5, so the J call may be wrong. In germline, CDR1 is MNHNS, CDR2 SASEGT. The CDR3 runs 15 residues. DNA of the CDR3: TGTGCCAGCAGAAACCGTGTAGGAACTCAAGGGACCCAGTACTTC. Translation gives CASRNRVGTQGTQYF.

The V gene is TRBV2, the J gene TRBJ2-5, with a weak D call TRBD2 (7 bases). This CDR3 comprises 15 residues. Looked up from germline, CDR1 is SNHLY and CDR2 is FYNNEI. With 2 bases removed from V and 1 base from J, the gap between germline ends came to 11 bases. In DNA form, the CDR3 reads TGTGCCAGCAGTGAACACGGGGGGCCCCAAGAGACCCAGTACTTC. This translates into CASSEHGGPQETQYF.

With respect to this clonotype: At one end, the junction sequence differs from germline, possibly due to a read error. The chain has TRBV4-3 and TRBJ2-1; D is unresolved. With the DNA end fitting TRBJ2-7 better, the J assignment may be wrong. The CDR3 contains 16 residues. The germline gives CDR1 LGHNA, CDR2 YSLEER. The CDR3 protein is CASSQDLLGSYNEQYF. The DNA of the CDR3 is TGCGCCAGCAGTCAAGATCTCCTGGGGTCCTACAATGAGCAGTACTTC.

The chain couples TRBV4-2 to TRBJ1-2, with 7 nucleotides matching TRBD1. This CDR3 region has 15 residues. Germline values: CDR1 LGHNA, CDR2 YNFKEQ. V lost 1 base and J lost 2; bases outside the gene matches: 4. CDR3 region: CASSQGVQGNYGYTF. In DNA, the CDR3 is TGTGCCAGCAGCCAAGGCGTACAGGGGAACTATGGCTACACCTTC.

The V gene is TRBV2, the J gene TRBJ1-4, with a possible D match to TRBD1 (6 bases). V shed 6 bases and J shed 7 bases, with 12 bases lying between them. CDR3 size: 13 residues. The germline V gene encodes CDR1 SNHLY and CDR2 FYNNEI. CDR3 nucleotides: TGTGCCAGCAGACAGGGAGGTAGTGAAAAACTGTTTTTT. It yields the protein CASRQGGSEKLFF.

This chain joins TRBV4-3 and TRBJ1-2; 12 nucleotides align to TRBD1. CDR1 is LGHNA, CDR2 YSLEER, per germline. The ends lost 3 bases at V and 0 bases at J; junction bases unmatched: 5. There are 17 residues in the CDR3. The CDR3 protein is CASSHGGTGGTNYGYTF. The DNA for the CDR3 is TGCGCCAGCAGCCACGGCGGGACAGGGGGCACTAACTATGGCTACACCTTC.